A selection of T cell receptor beta chains follows, all from one sample in a study of CD8+ T cells in alopecia areata. TCRdb's copy holds only in-frame clones and misses some; the assay was immunoSEQ multiplex PCR. The repertoire consists of 98,000 or so clones, with around 59% occurring once and the leading ten covering more than 20%. Sequenced input: CD8+ T cells sorted from blood. These receptors were taken from a human donor in good health. The CDR3 runs from the conserved cysteine through the conserved F or W. Fields, in order: CDR3 DNA, CDR3 protein, J gene, D gene, clone size, V gene. D genes are given only for firm matches. Size values are once, few and many counts, or a class for expanded clones, and some rows have none.

DNA: TGTGCCACCAGCAGTGGTACAGGCTGGGAGCTGTTTTTT
CDR3: CATSSGTGWELFF
J: TRBJ2-2
D: .
size: .
V: TRBV15

DNA: TGTGCCACCAGCGGCGGGGGGCTCACAGATACGCAGTATTTT
CDR3: CATSGGGLTDTQYF
J: TRBJ2-3
D: TRBD2
size: .
V: TRBV15

DNA: TGTGCCAGCAGTGTTGTGGGGGGATATAATTCACCCCTCCACTTT
CDR3: CASSVVGGYNSPLHF
J: TRBJ1-6
D: .
size: few
V: TRBV2

DNA: TGTGCCAGCAGCCAAGAACTAGTGTACTATAATGAGCAGTTCTTC
CDR3: CASSQELVYYNEQFF
J: TRBJ2-1
D: .
size: .
V: TRBV4-2

DNA: TGTGCCAGCAGCTTAAGGCTAGCGGGGGCCAACTCCTACAATGAGCAGTTCTTC
CDR3: CASSLRLAGANSYNEQFF
J: TRBJ2-1
D: TRBD2
size: .
V: TRBV7-9

DNA: TGTGCCAGCAGCGCCGGGACAGGGGACTCCTACGAGCAGTACTTC
CDR3: CASSAGTGDSYEQYF
J: TRBJ2-7
D: TRBD1
size: few
V: TRBV28

DNA: TGTGCCAGCAGCGAGACTATTCCCGGGACAGGGTCAGATACGCAGTATTTT
CDR3: CASSETIPGTGSDTQYF
J: TRBJ2-3
D: TRBD1
size: .
V: TRBV7-2

DNA: TGTGCCAGCAGCGTAGAAGCTAACCTTTACTCCTACCAAGAGACCCAGTACTTC
CDR3: CASSVEANLYSYQETQYF
J: TRBJ2-5
D: .
size: once
V: TRBV9

DNA: TGCGCCAGCAGCCCGGGGACTAGCGGGGGGGCCGCCCATGGGATGGAGACCCAGTACTTC
CDR3: CASSPGTSGGAAHGMETQYF
J: TRBJ2-5
D: TRBD2
size: .
V: TRBV5-1

DNA: TGCAGCGTTGACCCGACAGTGGGCTATGGCTACACCTTC
CDR3: CSVDPTVGYGYTF
J: TRBJ1-2
D: .
size: .
V: TRBV29-1

DNA: TGTGCCAGCAGTCTCGAGGGGGCGGACACTGAAGCTTTCTTT
CDR3: CASSLEGADTEAFF
J: TRBJ1-1
D: TRBD1
size: .
V: TRBV6-5

DNA: TGTGCCACCAGCAGAGGCCGTTTTGGCACAGATACGCAGTATTTT
CDR3: CATSRGRFGTDTQYF
J: TRBJ2-3
D: .
size: .
V: TRBV15

DNA: TGTGCCAGCAGTCCCGGGGTCCTCAATCAGCCCCAGCATTTT
CDR3: CASSPGVLNQPQHF
J: TRBJ1-5
D: .
size: .
V: TRBV28

DNA: TGTGCCAGCAGTGAAGACCGGACTAGCGGGCGGGATATGGAGACCCAGTACTTC
CDR3: CASSEDRTSGRDMETQYF
J: TRBJ2-5
D: TRBD2
size: .
V: TRBV2

DNA: TGCGCCAGCAGCCAAGATGTTATTCGGGGTTTCTCCTACGAGCAGTACTTC
CDR3: CASSQDVIRGFSYEQYF
J: TRBJ2-7
D: .
size: .
V: TRBV4-3

DNA: TGCGCCAGCAGCTTGGACCCGGACAGCTCCTTCACAGATACGCAGTATTTT
CDR3: CASSLDPDSSFTDTQYF
J: TRBJ2-3
D: .
size: medium-sized
V: TRBV5-1

DNA: TGTGCCAGCAGCTCCCCGGGACTAGCGGCCAAAGAGACCCAGTACTTC
CDR3: CASSSPGLAAKETQYF
J: TRBJ2-5
D: TRBD2
size: .
V: TRBV7-2

DNA: TGTGCCAGCAGCGTAGGGCACTCAAGCTATGGCTACACCTTC
CDR3: CASSVGHSSYGYTF
J: TRBJ1-2
D: .
size: .
V: TRBV9

DNA: TGCAGCGTGAGCGGGGGAACCGGGGAGCTGTTTTTT
CDR3: CSVSGGTGELFF
J: TRBJ2-2
D: TRBD2
size: .
V: TRBV29-1

DNA: TGTGCCTGGAGCTCAGGACAGGGGGAATATGGCTACACCTTC
CDR3: CAWSSGQGEYGYTF
J: TRBJ1-2
D: TRBD1
size: .
V: TRBV30

DNA: TGTGCCAGCAGCGCAGCTTACCAGGAGACGGGAACTAATGAAAAACTGTTTTTT
CDR3: CASSAAYQETGTNEKLFF
J: TRBJ1-4
D: .
size: once
V: TRBV2

DNA: TGTGCCAGCAGTGGACCCCAACCGAACTCTGGAAACACCATATATTTT
CDR3: CASSGPQPNSGNTIYF
J: TRBJ1-3
D: .
size: .
V: TRBV25-1

DNA: TGTGCCAGCAGCTTCACGGACAGGCGGTCCTATGGCTACACCTTC
CDR3: CASSFTDRRSYGYTF
J: TRBJ1-2
D: TRBD1
size: .
V: TRBV7-2

DNA: TGTGCCAGCAGCTTAAGGACCGCGTCGGGCAATCAGCCCCAGCATTTT
CDR3: CASSLRTASGNQPQHF
J: TRBJ1-5
D: .
size: .
V: TRBV13

DNA: TGCAGCGTTGGCCTCGGAGGGGGGGCAAACACCGGGGAGCTGTTTTTT
CDR3: CSVGLGGGANTGELFF
J: TRBJ2-2
D: .
size: .
V: TRBV29-1

DNA: TGCAGCGTACAAGACGGCTGCTCTGGGGCCAACGTCCTGACTTTC
CDR3: CSVQDGCSGANVLTF
J: TRBJ2-6
D: .
size: .
V: TRBV29-1

DNA: TGTGCCACCAGCAGAGTTCCGAGCTCCTACGAGCAGTACTTC
CDR3: CATSRVPSSYEQYF
J: TRBJ2-7
D: .
size: .
V: TRBV15